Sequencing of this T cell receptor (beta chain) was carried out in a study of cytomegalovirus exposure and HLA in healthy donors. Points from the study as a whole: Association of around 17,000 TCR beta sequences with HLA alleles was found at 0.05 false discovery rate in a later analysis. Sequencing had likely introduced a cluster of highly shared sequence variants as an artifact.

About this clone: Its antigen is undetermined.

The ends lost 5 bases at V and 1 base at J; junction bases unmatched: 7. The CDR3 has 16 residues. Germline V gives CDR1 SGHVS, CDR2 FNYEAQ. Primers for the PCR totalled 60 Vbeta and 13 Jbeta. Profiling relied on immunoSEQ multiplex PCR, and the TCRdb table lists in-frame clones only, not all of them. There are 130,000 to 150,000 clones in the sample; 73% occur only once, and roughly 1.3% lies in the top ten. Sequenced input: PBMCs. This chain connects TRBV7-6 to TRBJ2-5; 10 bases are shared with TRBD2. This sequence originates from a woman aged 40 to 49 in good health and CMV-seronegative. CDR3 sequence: CASSQWTSGLQETQYF. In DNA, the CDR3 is TGTGCCAGCAGCCAATGGACTAGCGGACTCCAAGAGACCCAGTACTTC.